This is a list of T cell receptor beta chains from one sample in a study of blood T cell repertoires in COVID-19. The protocol was immunoSEQ multiplex PCR, while the TCRdb copy is restricted to in-frame clones and leaves out a portion. The sample includes more than 95,000 clones, 70% to 80% seen only once; the top ten take about 2.7%. Material for sequencing was peripheral blood. These receptors all come from a man in his fifties or sixties with acute or convalescent COVID-19. CDR3s include the opening cysteine and the closing phenylalanine or tryptophan. A D gene is named only where the DNA matches it firmly. Expanded clones get a size class; other rows say once, few or many, or leave the size out.

>TRBD1|TRBJ2-5|TRBV5-1|NA
TGCGCCAGCAGCTTAGGGGGCCCAGAGACCCAGTACTTC
CASSLGGPETQYF
>NA|TRBJ2-7|TRBV5-6|NA
TGTGCCAGCAGCTCCAGGGTACGCAATCCCTACGAGCAGTACTTC
CASSSRVRNPYEQYF
>NA|TRBJ1-3|TRBV30|NA
TGTGCCTGGAGAGGCGGGGGCAGTGGAAACACCATATATTTT
CAWRGGGSGNTIYF
>NA|TRBJ2-1|TRBV7-9|NA
TGTGCCAGCAGCTTAGGGATGAGGAATGAGCAGTTCTTC
CASSLGMRNEQFF
>NA|TRBJ2-7|TRBV4-1|NA
TGCGCCAGCAGCCAGTCGCCAGATCGCTACGAGCAGTACTTC
CASSQSPDRYEQYF
>TRBD1|TRBJ1-5|TRBV5-5|NA
TGTGCCAGCAGCTTGGCCGACAGGGGTAGGGCTCAGCCCCAGCATTTT
CASSLADRGRAQPQHF
>TRBD2|TRBJ2-5|TRBV4-2|NA
TGTGCCAGCAGCCAAGTTGGGAGTAGCGGGTACCAAGAGACCCAGTACTTC
CASSQVGSSGYQETQYF
>TRBD2|TRBJ2-1|TRBV18|NA
TGTGCCAGCCTCCCCTTAGCGGGCCCCTTCAATGAGCAGTTCTTC
CASLPLAGPFNEQFF
>NA|TRBJ1-6|TRBV7-3|NA
TGTGCCAGCAGCTTATTAGGCCGGGGGGGCGAGGGATCACCCCTCCACTTT
CASSLLGRGGEGSPLHF
>NA|TRBJ2-5|TRBV7-9|NA
TGTGCCAGCAGCTTAGAGGGGGGGCAAGAGACCCAGTACTTC
CASSLEGGQETQYF
>TRBD2|TRBJ2-5|TRBV7-8|NA
TGTGCCAGCAGCGCCGCCAGACTAGCGAGTACCCAGTACTTC
CASSAARLASTQYF
>TRBD2|TRBJ2-2|TRBV7-9|NA
TGTGCCAGCAGCTTAGCGCGTCTAGCGGGAGGAGGGACCGGGGAGCTGTTTTTT
CASSLARLAGGGTGELFF
>TRBD1|TRBJ1-4|TRBV9|NA
TGTGCCAGCAGCGAGCTACCGACAGGGGACTTACTGTTTTTT
CASSELPTGDLLFF
>NA|TRBJ2-1|TRBV28|NA
TGTGCCAGCAGTCCCCTAGGGGGAAGCTCCTACAATGAGCAGTTCTTC
CASSPLGGSSYNEQFF
>NA|TRBJ1-1|TRBV9|NA
TGTGCCAGCAGCCCTAAGATGGGAGACACTGAAGCTTTCTTT
CASSPKMGDTEAFF
>NA|TRBJ1-2|TRBV6-1|NA
TGTGCCAGCAGTGAAGCCCGTCTCTATGGCTACACCTTC
CASSEARLYGYTF
>NA|TRBJ2-7|TRBV5-1|NA
TGCGCCAGCAGCCCCCCGGACAGTTCTTACTACGAGCAGTACTTC
CASSPPDSSYYEQYF
>NA|TRBJ2-7|TRBV7-2|NA
TGTGCCAGCAGCTTAGATCAGGGTAACATCTACGAGCAGTACTTC
CASSLDQGNIYEQYF
>NA|TRBJ2-2|TRBV3-1/TRBV3-2|NA
TGTGCCAGCAGCCAAGATCGAGCGGCCGGGGAGCTGTTTTTT
CASSQDRAAGELFF
>TRBD2|TRBJ2-5|TRBV2|few
TGTGCCAGTAGGAACCGGGACTATCAAGAGACCCAGTACTTC
CASRNRDYQETQYF
>TRBD1|TRBJ1-5|TRBV28|NA
TGTGCCAGCAGTCCGGAAGGGACAGGGGGTCCGGGAAATCAGCCCCAGCATTTT
CASSPEGTGGPGNQPQHF
>TRBD2|TRBJ2-7|TRBV5-1|NA
TGCGCCAGCAGCTTGGTTAGCGGGAGTTACGAGCAGTACTTC
CASSLVSGSYEQYF